These 8 T cell receptor beta chains were all obtained from the same sample, sequenced in a study of blood T cell repertoires in COVID-19. Libraries were prepared by immunoSEQ multiplex PCR; TCRdb keeps only in-frame clonotypes and omits some of them. The repertoire holds 150,000 to 180,000 clones, about 90% seen once, with approximately 0.59% in the top ten. The sample comprised peripheral blood. Receptors were obtained from a man aged 50 to 60 with acute or convalescent COVID-19.

V is TRBV28 and J is TRBJ2-1; 8 bases fit TRBD1. Unmatched junction bases numbered 4, after V lost 6 bases and J lost 3 bases. The CDR3 totals 14 residues. Looked up from germline, CDR1 is MDHEN and CDR2 is SYDVKM. DNA for the CDR3: TGTGCCAGCAGAACGGGACAGGTCTACAATGAGCAGTTCTTC. Its protein is CASRTGQVYNEQFF.

CDR3 bases: TGTGCCAGCAGTCTTCAGGGGGTAAGCAATCAGCCCCAGCATTTT. Residues: CASSLQGVSNQPQHF. The rearrangement links TRBV6-2 or TRBV6-3 to TRBJ1-5; TRBD1 matches 7 bases. J gave up 1 base and V 5 bases, and 5 bases lay outside the gene matches. CDR1 MNHEY and CDR2 SVGEGT come from the germline V gene. The CDR3 contains 15 residues.

This chain links TRBV7-8 with TRBJ2-5; 9 bases agree with TRBD2. Germline CDR1 is SGHVS and CDR2 is FQNEAQ. The CDR3 runs to 16 residues. Germline trimming cut 2 bases from V and 7 bases from J; bases unmatched to any gene: 11. In DNA form, the CDR3 reads TGTGCCAGCAGCTTAATGGGCGGGGGGGCAAGAGGGACCCAGTACTTC. As protein: CASSLMGGGARGTQYF.

The DNA of the CDR3 is TGTGCCAGCAGCTACACGACAGGTAGCTACAATGAGCAGTTCTTC. Its protein product is CASSYTTGSYNEQFF. V is TRBV9 and J is TRBJ2-1; the D gene is possibly TRBD1 (6 bases). The CDR3 spans 15 residues. V was shortened by 4 bases and J by 3 bases, with 14 bases between the two germline ends. Germline-derived CDR1 and CDR2 are SGDLS and YYNGEE.

The chain is built from TRBV6-5 and TRBJ1-6; D call uncertain. Germline CDR1 reads MNHEY; CDR2 reads SVGAGI. CDR3 length: 13 residues. Between the trimmed V and J ends, which lost 2 bases and 7 bases, there was a span of 6 bases. The CDR3 spells CASSYAVNSPLHF. CDR3 coding DNA: TGTGCCAGCAGTTACGCGGTGAATTCACCCCTCCACTTT.

V is TRBV6-2 or TRBV6-3 and J is TRBJ1-1; TRBD1 agrees at 10 bases. The germline CDR1 and CDR2 sequences are MNHEY and SVGEGT. CDR3 length equals 15 residues. V dropped 6 bases and J dropped 3; count of bases not matched to a gene: 7. The CDR3 sequence: CASSRQGARDTEAFF. CDR3 DNA sequence: TGTGCCAGCAGCCGACAGGGGGCGCGGGACACTGAAGCTTTCTTT.

The CDR3 protein is CASSLTGTSLSNEQFF. The CDR3 coding sequence is TGTGCCAGCAGCTTGACCGGGACTAGCCTTAGCAATGAGCAGTTCTTC. This sequence joins TRBV7-9 and TRBJ2-1, with 9 bases that match TRBD2. The CDR3 extends over 16 amino acids. With V trimmed by 3 bases and J by 6 bases, 9 bases remained unmatched. Germline CDR1 SEHNR, CDR2 FQNEAQ (reference sequence).

The chain couples TRBV11-2 to TRBJ2-2; 8 nucleotides agree with TRBD1. V was pared by 5 bases and J by 4 bases, with 6 bases of the junction left unmatched. Looked up from germline, CDR1 is SGHAT and CDR2 is FQNNGV. The CDR3 sequence is 15 residues long. Here the CDR3 reads CASSTQGAGTGELFF. The CDR3 DNA is TGTGCCAGCAGCACCCAGGGGGCTGGCACCGGGGAGCTGTTTTTT.